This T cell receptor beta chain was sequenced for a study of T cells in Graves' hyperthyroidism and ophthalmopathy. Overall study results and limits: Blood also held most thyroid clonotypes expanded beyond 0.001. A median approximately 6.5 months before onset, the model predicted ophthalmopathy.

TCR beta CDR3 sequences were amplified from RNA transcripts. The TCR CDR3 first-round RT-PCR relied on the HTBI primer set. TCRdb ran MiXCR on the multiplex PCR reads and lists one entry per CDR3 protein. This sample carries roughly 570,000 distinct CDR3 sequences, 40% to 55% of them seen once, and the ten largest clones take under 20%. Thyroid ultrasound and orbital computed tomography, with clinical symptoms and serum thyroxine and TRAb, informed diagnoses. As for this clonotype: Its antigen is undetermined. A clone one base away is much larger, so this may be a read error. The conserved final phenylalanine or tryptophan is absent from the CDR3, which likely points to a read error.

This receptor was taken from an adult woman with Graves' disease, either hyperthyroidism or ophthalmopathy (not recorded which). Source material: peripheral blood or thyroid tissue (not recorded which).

The CDR3 reads CASSQRDRGESRLYEQYL. The CDR3 DNA follows: TGTGCCAGCAGCCAGAGGGACAGGGGGGAATCCCGTCTTTACGAGCAGTACCTC. The chain combines TRBV11-2 with TRBJ2-7, with 11 bases identical to TRBD1. The germline V gene encodes CDR1 SGHAT and CDR2 FQNNGV. This CDR3 has 18 residues. J gave up 4 bases and V 5 bases, and 16 bases lay outside the gene matches.